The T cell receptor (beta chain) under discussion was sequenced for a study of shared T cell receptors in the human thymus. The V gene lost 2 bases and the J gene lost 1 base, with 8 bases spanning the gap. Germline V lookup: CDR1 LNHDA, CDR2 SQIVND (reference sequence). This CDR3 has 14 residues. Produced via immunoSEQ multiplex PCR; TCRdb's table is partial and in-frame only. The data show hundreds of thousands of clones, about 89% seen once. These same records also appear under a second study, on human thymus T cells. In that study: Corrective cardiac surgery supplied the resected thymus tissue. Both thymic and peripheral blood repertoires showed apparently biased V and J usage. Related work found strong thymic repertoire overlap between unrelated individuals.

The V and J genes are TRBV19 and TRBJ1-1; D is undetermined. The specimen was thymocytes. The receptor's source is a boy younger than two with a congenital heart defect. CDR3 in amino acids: CASSILQQNTEAFF. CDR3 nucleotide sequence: TGTGCCAGTAGTATATTACAGCAGAACACTGAAGCTTTCTTT.